The 14 T cell receptor beta chains below come from one sample, sequenced in a study of Graves' ophthalmopathy and Graves' hyperthyroidism. Amplifying from RNA transcripts, the study obtained TCR beta CDR3 regions. The workflow started with a first-round RT-PCR run with HTBI primers and then moved on to a second-round multiplex PCR. Using its own MiXCR run on the multiplex PCR reads, TCRdb lists one record per CDR3 protein. The table records just over 600,000 distinct CDR3 sequences, about a fifth of them present only once. Source material: peripheral blood. The receptors were sampled from a woman aged 18-29 years with stable Graves' hyperthyroidism. Some clones in this sample may be carry-over from other donors' samples.

This clonotype showed up many times. This chain connects TRBV12-3 or TRBV12-4 to TRBJ1-1; D is unclear. There are 13 residues in the CDR3. Trimming left V 4 bases short and J 5 bases short, with 11 bases between. This CDR3 reads CASSSGRRTEAFF. The DNA for the CDR3 is TGTGCCAGCAGTTCGGGAAGGAGGACTGAAGCTTTCTTT.

In its sample, this clonotype was seen many times. V and J are TRBV5-6 and TRBJ1-4; no firm D call. Trimming cost V 4 bases and J 10 bases, with 14 bases left between them. The germline CDR1 and CDR2 sequences are SGHDT and YYEEEE. This CDR3 region has 13 residues. The chain's CDR3 is CASSPWAETKLFF. CDR3 sequence (DNA): TGTGCCAGCAGCCCCTGGGCCGAGACAAAACTGTTTTTT.

The chain employs TRBV4-1 and TRBJ1-1; D is perhaps TRBD1 (6 bases). CDR3 length: 13 residues. Germline CDR1 reads MGHRA; CDR2 reads YSYEKL. The V end lost 4 bases, the J end lost 4 bases, and 10 bases lay between the germline ends. CDR3 nucleotides: TGCGCCAGCAGCCGGGGGGCAAGCACTGAAGCTTTCTTT. The encoded protein is CASSRGASTEAFF.

In DNA form, the CDR3 reads TGCGCCAGCGCTTGGGACTATGGCTACGAGCAGTACTTC. Translated: CASAWDYGYEQYF. The J gene is TRBJ2-7, the V gene TRBV5-1; 7 bases fit TRBD2. Trimming at V came to 7 bases and at J to 3 bases, leaving 7 bases not matched to a gene. This CDR3 region has 13 residues. In germline, CDR1 is SGHRS, CDR2 YFSETQ. The full variable domain, in which reference TRBV5-1 and TRBJ2-7 provide the parts outside the CDR3, is KAGVTQTPRYLIKTRGQQVTLSCSPISGHRSVSWYQQTPGQGLQFLFEYFSETQRNKGNFPGRFSGRQFSNSRSEMNVSTLELGDSALYLCASAWDYGYEQYFGPGTRLTVT.

This clonotype was seen repeatedly, ten times or more. The chain joins TRBV29-1 to TRBJ1-2; D gene uncertain. The CDR3 is made up of 12 amino acids. V lost 6 bases to trimming and J lost 8 bases, with 16 bases between them. Germline V gives CDR1 SQVTM, CDR2 ANQGSEA. The CDR3: CSVDAGASGYTF. The DNA of the CDR3 is TGCAGCGTGGATGCGGGTGCCTCAGGCTACACCTTC.

This clonotype was observed at least ten times. V and J are TRBV5-1 and TRBJ1-1; 7 nucleotides match TRBD1. CDR3 length: 13 residues. Germline assignment: CDR1 SGHRS and CDR2 YFSETQ. V shed 5 bases, J shed 4 bases, and the junction held 5 bases outside the gene matches. The CDR3 DNA reads TGCGCCAGCAGTACAACAGGGGTCACTGAAGCTTTCTTT. It specifies CASSTTGVTEAFF.

This chain uses TRBV29-1 with TRBJ1-1, with a weak D call TRBD1 (6 bases). This CDR3 is 12 amino acids long. V gave up 7 bases and J gave up 8 bases, with 17 bases separating them. Germline-derived CDR1 and CDR2 are SQVTM and ANQGSEA. CDR3 nucleotides: TGCAGCGCCTGGAGGGACACAGCCGAAGCTTTCTTT. It is translated as CSAWRDTAEAFF.

This clonotype was seen repeatedly, ten times or more. The DNA for the CDR3 is TGTGCCAGTAGTATCGCAGGGGGAGAGACCCAGTACTTC. Translated, it gives CASSIAGGETQYF. V gene TRBV19 combines with J gene TRBJ2-5; 7 bases are a match to TRBD1. In germline, CDR1 is LNHDA, CDR2 SQIVND (reference sequence). J gave up 4 bases and V 3 bases, and 2 bases lay outside the gene matches. The CDR3 sequence is 13 residues long.

This clonotype was detected ten times or more. This chain uses TRBV15 with TRBJ2-7; 10 bases line up with TRBD1. J lost 4 bases, V lost 3 bases, and 6 bases had no gene match. This CDR3 region has 15 residues. Germline CDR1 reads LNHNV; CDR2 reads YYDKDF (reference sequence). The CDR3 sequence: CATSRIGTGVYEQYF. In DNA, the CDR3 is TGTGCCACCAGCAGGATTGGGACAGGGGTATACGAGCAGTACTTC. Combining the CDR3 with reference TRBV15 and TRBJ2-7 gives the whole variable domain DAMVIQNPRYQVTQFGKPVTLSCSQTLNHNVMYWYQQKSSQAPKLLFHYYDKDFNNEADTPDNFQSRRPNTSFCFLDIRSPGLGDTAMYLCATSRIGTGVYEQYFGPGTRLTVT.

At least ten counts were recorded for this clonotype. The V and J genes are TRBV6-1 and TRBJ2-5, with 10 bases fitting TRBD2. Germline V gives CDR1 MNHNS, CDR2 SASEGT. The CDR3 runs to 13 residues. J gave up 4 bases and V 6 bases, and 2 bases lay outside the gene matches. The CDR3 DNA follows: TGTGCCAGCAGGAGCGGGGGGGCAGAGACCCAGTACTTC. As protein: CASRSGGAETQYF.

This clonotype was detected many times. The rearrangement uses TRBV28 and TRBJ1-1; D is unclear. This CDR3 has 17 amino acids. V dropped 1 base and J dropped 4 bases, with 19 bases sitting between them. Germline CDR1 and CDR2: MDHEN and SYDVKM. DNA of the CDR3: TGTGCCAGCAGTTTATTAGGAGCGTCCAGTGGTGGCACTGAAGCTTTCTTT. Translated, it gives CASSLLGASSGGTEAFF.

Many counts were recorded for this clonotype. This chain connects TRBV30 to TRBJ1-1, with D unresolved. CDR1 and CDR2 (germline): GTSNPN, SVGIG (reference sequence). The V gene lost 0 bases and the J gene lost 2 bases, with 10 bases spanning the gap. This CDR3 is 14 amino acids long. The CDR3 bases are TGTGCCTGGAGTGTCGGGTTCCTAAACACTGAAGCTTTCTTT. This translates into CAWSVGFLNTEAFF.

This clonotype was counted only a few times. The rearrangement uses TRBV20-1 and TRBJ2-4; 8 bases align to TRBD2. The germline V gene has CDR1 DFQATT and CDR2 SNEGSKA (reference sequence). V shed 6 bases and J 6 bases; nucleotides not matched to a gene: 10. This CDR3 spans 14 amino acids. Here the CDR3 DNA reads TGCAGTGCAGTATTAGCGGGATACGGAAACATTCAGTACTTC. Residues: CSAVLAGYGNIQYF.

This clonotype appeared many times. V and J are TRBV6-1 and TRBJ1-1, with D unclear. V was shortened by 6 bases and J by 1 base, with 15 bases between the two germline ends. The CDR3 spans 15 residues. The germline gives CDR1 MNHNS, CDR2 SASEGT. This CDR3 reads CASSLSRKPNTEAFF. The CDR3 DNA sequence: TGTGCCAGCAGCCTAAGTAGGAAACCGAACACTGAAGCTTTCTTT.